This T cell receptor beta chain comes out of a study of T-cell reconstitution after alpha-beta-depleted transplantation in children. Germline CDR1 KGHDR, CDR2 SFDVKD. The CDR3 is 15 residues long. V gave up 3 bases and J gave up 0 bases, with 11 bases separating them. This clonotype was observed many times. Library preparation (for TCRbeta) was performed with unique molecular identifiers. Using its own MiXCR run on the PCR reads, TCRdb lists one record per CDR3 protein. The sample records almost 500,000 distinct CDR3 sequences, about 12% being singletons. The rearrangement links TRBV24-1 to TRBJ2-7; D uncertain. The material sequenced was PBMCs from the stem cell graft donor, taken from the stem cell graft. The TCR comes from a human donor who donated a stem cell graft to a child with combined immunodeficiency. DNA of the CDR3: TGTGCCACCAGTGATCCAAGAAAGAGCTCCTACGAGCAGTACTTC. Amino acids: CATSDPRKSSYEQYF.